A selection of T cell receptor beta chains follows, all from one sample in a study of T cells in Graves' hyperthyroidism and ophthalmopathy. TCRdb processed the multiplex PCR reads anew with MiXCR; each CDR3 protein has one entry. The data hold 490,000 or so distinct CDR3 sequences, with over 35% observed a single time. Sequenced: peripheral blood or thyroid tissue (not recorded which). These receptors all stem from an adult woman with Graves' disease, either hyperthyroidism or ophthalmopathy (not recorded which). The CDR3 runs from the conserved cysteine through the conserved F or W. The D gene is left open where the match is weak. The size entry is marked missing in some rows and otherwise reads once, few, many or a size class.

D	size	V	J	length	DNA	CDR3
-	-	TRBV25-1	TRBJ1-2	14	TGTGCCAGCAGTGAAGGTGGAGGGCTCAATGGCTACACCTTC	CASSEGGGLNGYTF
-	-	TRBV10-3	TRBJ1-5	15	TGTGCCATCAGTGATGGACTAGCGGGAGGGCCTTACGAGCATTTT	CAISDGLAGGPYEHF
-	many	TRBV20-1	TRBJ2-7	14	TGCAGTGCTAGATCTCCGGGACGGGGATACGAGCAGTACTTC	CSARSPGRGYEQYF
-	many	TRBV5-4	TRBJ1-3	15	TGTGCCAGCAGCATTGGAGGGAGCTCTGGAAACACCATATATTTT	CASSIGGSSGNTIYF
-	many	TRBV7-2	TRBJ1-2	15	TGTGCCAGCAGCTCGTACCGCTCGGGGCGGAAGGGCTACACCTTC	CASSSYRSGRKGYTF
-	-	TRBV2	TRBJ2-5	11	TGTGCCAGCATGGCGGAAGAGACCCAGTACTTC	CASMAEETQYF
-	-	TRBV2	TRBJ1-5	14	TGTGCCAGCAGCGTCCGGGGACCCAATCAGCCCCAGCATTTT	CASSVRGPNQPQHF
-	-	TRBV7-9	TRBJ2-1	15	TGTGCCAGCAGCTTAGAGGGGGGCTATCACAATGAGCAGTTCTTC	CASSLEGGYHNEQFF
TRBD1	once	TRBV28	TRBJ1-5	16	TGTGCCAGCAGTATACAGGGGGCTACGGGCAATCAGCCCCAGCATTTT	CASSIQGATGNQPQHF
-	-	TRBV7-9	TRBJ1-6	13	TGTGCCAGCAGTTCGACTCGGAATTCACCCCTCCACTTT	CASSSTRNSPLHF
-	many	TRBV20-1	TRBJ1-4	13	TGCAGTGCTAGCTCCCGAAATAATGAAAAACTGTTTTTT	CSASSRNNEKLFF
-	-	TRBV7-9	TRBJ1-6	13	TGTGCCAGCAGTATACAAATTAATTCACCCCTCCACTTT	CASSIQINSPLHF
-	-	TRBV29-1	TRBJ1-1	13	TGCAGCGCAGGGCAGGGTATGAACACTGAAGCTTTCTTT	CSAGQGMNTEAFF
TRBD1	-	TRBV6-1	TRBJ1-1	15	TGTGCCAGCAACCACGACAGGGGGAAAAACACTGAAGCTTTCTTT	CASNHDRGKNTEAFF
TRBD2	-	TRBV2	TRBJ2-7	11	TGTGCCACGACTAGCGGGATTGAGCAGTACTTC	CATTSGIEQYF
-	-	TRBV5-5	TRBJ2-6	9	TGTGCCAGCAGGCCCGGACTGACTTTC	CASRPGLTF
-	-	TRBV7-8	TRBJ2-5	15	TGTGCCAGCAGCCCTACTTCACCTCCCGGGGAGACCCAGTACTTC	CASSPTSPPGETQYF
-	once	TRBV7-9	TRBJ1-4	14	TGCGCCAGCAGACTCACGACAACTAATGAAAAACTGTTTTTT	CASRLTTTNEKLFF
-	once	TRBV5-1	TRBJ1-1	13	TGTGCCAGCAGCTGGGCAACCAACACTGAAGCTTTCTTT	CASSWATNTEAFF
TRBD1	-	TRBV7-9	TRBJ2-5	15	TGCGCCAGCAGCCCCCGGACAGGGTTAGGAGAGACCCAGTACTTC	CASSPRTGLGETQYF
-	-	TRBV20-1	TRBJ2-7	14	TGCAGTGCTATCATACCCGGTTCGGCCTACGAGCAGTACTTC	CSAIIPGSAYEQYF
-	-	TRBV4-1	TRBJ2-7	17	TGCGCCAGCAGCCAAGATTGGGGACGGAGTATTTTCTACGAGCAGTACTTC	CASSQDWGRSIFYEQYF
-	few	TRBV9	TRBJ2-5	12	TGTGCCAGCAATAGGGACCAAGAGACCCAGTACTTC	CASNRDQETQYF
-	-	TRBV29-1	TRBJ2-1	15	TGCAGCGTTAGGCACAGCTTCGGGCCCTACAATGAGCAGTTCTTC	CSVRHSFGPYNEQFF
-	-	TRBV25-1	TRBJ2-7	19	TGTGCCAGCAGTGAAATGGGGCAGGGGACGAGAGAACCATCCTACGAGCAGTACTTC	CASSEMGQGTREPSYEQYF
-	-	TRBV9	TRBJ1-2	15	TGTGCCAGCAGCGTAGCTGGGGTTCCCTCCTATGGCTACACCTTC	CASSVAGVPSYGYTF
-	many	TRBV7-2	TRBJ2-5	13	TGTGCCAGCAGCTTCACAGGAACAGAGACCCAGTACTTC	CASSFTGTETQYF
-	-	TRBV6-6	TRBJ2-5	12	TGTGCCAGCAGTTATTCCCCGGAGACCCAGTACTTC	CASSYSPETQYF
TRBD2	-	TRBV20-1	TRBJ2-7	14	TGCAGTGCCTTAGAGACTAGCGGGAGTTACGAGCAGTACTTC	CSALETSGSYEQYF
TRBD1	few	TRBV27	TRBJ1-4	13	TGTGCCAGCAGTGAAAGACAGGGGGTGAAACTGTTTTTT	CASSERQGVKLFF
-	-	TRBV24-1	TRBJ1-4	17	TGTGCCACCAGTGCTAGGGGAGTCGGGGTAACTAATGAAAAACTGTTTTTT	CATSARGVGVTNEKLFF
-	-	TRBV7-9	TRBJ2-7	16	TGTGCCAGCAGACTAACCCTGAGGGACCGCCTCGACGAGCAGTACTTC	CASRLTLRDRLDEQYF
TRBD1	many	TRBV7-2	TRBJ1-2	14	TGTGCCAGCAGCCGCCAACAGGGGGGCTATGGCTACACCTTC	CASSRQQGGYGYTF
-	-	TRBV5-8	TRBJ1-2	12	TGTGCCAGCAGCTTTGATGTGGACGGCTACACCTTC	CASSFDVDGYTF
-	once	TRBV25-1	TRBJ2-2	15	TGTGCCAGCAGTGAATTTGGGGGAAACACCGGGGAGCTGTTTTTT	CASSEFGGNTGELFF
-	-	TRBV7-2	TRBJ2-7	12	TGTGCCAGCAGGGGGGAAAGCTACGAGCAGTACTTC	CASRGESYEQYF
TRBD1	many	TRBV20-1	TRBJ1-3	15	TGCAGTGCTGGCGCGACAGGGGGATCTGGAAACACCATATATTTT	CSAGATGGSGNTIYF
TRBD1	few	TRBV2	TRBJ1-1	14	TGTGCCAGCGGACGCAGGGGGCAAAGTAGGGAGGCTTTCTTT	CASGRRGQSREAFF
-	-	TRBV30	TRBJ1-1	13	TGTACCTGGACTATGAGGGGGGGACCTGAAGCTTTCTTT	CTWTMRGGPEAFF
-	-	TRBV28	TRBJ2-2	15	TGTGCCAGCAGTTCACAGGGTTACGACACCGGGGAGCTGTTTTTT	CASSSQGYDTGELFF
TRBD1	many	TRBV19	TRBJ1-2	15	TGTGCCAGTAGTCCCCGAGGAGGGGGCTCCTATGGCTACACCTTC	CASSPRGGGSYGYTF
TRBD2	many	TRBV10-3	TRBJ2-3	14	TGTGCCATCATGAAGCGGGAGCCGCCAGATACGCAGTATTTT	CAIMKREPPDTQYF
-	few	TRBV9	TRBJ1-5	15	TGTGCCAGCAGCGTAGAGGGGGGGATCAATCAGCCCCAGCATTTT	CASSVEGGINQPQHF